Described below is a single T cell receptor beta chain sequence and its context. The data derive from a study of blood T cell repertoires in COVID-19. As for the study in general: PBMCs, B-cell-depleted T cells, or T cells provided the cDNA or gDNA that made up the material.

Unmatched junction bases numbered 6, after V lost 1 base and J lost 0 bases. Per germline, CDR1 MNHNS and CDR2 SASEGT. This CDR3 contains 17 residues. The participants were between 18 and 89 years old and came from some 23 US areas. Each recovered donor of Cohort 3 presented with two negative PCRs, clearance, or symptom resolution. The assay was immunoSEQ multiplex PCR, and TCRdb's table has in-frame clones only and misses some. Here the sample spans 300,000 or so clones, roughly 84% being singletons. This clonotype was sampled from a woman younger than 45 who had recovered from COVID-19. Sequencing used PBMCs or T cells enriched from blood (not recorded which). The J gene is TRBJ1-5, the V gene TRBV6-1; 7 bases map to TRBD1. The CDR3 spells CASSEGPGQHSNQPQHF. CDR3 DNA sequence: TGTGCCAGCAGTGAAGGGCCGGGACAGCATAGCAATCAGCCCCAGCATTTT.